This TCR beta chain was sequenced in a study of cytomegalovirus exposure and HLA in healthy donors. In the study overall: As an earlier analysis found, about 190 million T cells yielded 95 million to 130 million unique TCR beta sequences.

The ends were cut back, 3 bases at V and 0 bases at J, with 9 bases in the middle. The CDR3 totals 15 residues. Germline values: CDR1 ENHRY, CDR2 SYGVKD. Donors were ostensibly healthy at sampling, although undocumented immune exposures were probable. For this clone: Its antigen is unknown.

This PCR relied on a set of 60 Vbeta primers and 13 Jbeta primers. Profiled with immunoSEQ multiplex PCR; TCRdb holds only in-frame clones, not every one. The clone table shows approximately 170,000 clones, with the ten largest holding around 0.8%. The study's findings and limits: Common viral pathogens seemed to be connected with several of the most significant clusters, according to a later analysis.

What was sequenced was PBMCs. The receptor was isolated from a woman under 30 in good health and CMV-seropositive. V is TRBV10-3 and J is TRBJ1-5; D is ambiguous. The CDR3 is CAISDFSYSNQPQHF. As DNA, the CDR3 is TGTGCCATCAGTGATTTTTCCTATAGCAATCAGCCCCAGCATTTT.